The 26 T cell receptor beta chains below were found in one sample sequenced in a study of cytomegalovirus exposure and HLA in healthy donors. The PCR contained 60 Vbeta and 13 Jbeta primers. Sequencing was performed with immunoSEQ multiplex PCR; in TCRdb, only in-frame clones are kept and a portion is missing. The sample lists some 100,000 clones; approximately 80% were seen once. The source material was PBMCs. Receptors originate from a female donor in good health and CMV-seropositive.

This chain connects TRBV18 to TRBJ1-2; 7 bases map to TRBD1. The length of the CDR3 is 17 residues. Germline V lookup: CDR1 KGHSH, CDR2 LQKENI. Trimming removed 2 bases from V and 0 bases from J; junction bases left unmatched: 9. The CDR3: CASSPFEGQGANYGYTF. Written as DNA, the CDR3 is TGTGCCAGCTCACCATTCGAGGGCCAGGGGGCTAACTATGGCTACACCTTC.

The gene calls are TRBV5-4 and TRBJ2-3; weak D call: TRBD1 (6 bases). The CDR3 runs to 17 residues. The V and J ends lost 3 bases and 2 bases respectively, with 19 bases between them. The V gene's germline CDR1 is SGHNT and CDR2 YYREEE (reference sequence). CDR3 residues: CASSSISGHANTDTQYF. CDR3 in DNA: TGTGCCAGCAGCTCGATCTCGGGACACGCAAACACAGATACGCAGTATTTT.

V gene TRBV18 combines with J gene TRBJ2-7; TRBD1 aligns across 7 bases. V lost 5 bases, J lost 1 base, and 2 bases stayed unmatched. The CDR3 is 13 residues long. Germline V gene lookup returns CDR1 KGHSH and CDR2 LQKENI. In DNA, the CDR3 is TGTGCCAGCTCAGCAGGGGGTTCCTACGAGCAGTACTTC. The encoded protein is CASSAGGSYEQYF.

J is TRBJ2-2 and V is TRBV5-8, with D possibly being TRBD1 (5 bases). Germline values: CDR1 SGHTS, CDR2 YDEGEE. V was cut by 1 base and J by 1 base, with 17 bases left in between. The CDR3 covers 18 residues. The CDR3 sequence is CASSLFGWGGRNTGELFF. For the CDR3, the DNA is TGTGCCAGCAGCTTGTTCGGCTGGGGCGGTAGGAACACCGGGGAGCTGTTTTTT.

The table lists this clone with a few counts. This chain links TRBV6-1 with TRBJ2-5; D uncertain. This CDR3 is 13 amino acids long. The V end was cut by 2 bases, the J end by 2 bases, with 6 bases between. Looked up from germline, CDR1 is MNHNS and CDR2 is SASEGT. CDR3: CASSETAQETQYF. DNA for the CDR3: TGTGCCAGCAGTGAAACAGCTCAAGAGACCCAGTACTTC.

CDR3 nucleotides: TGTGCCTGGAGTGCCGGGACTAATGAAAAACTGTTTTTT. As protein: CAWSAGTNEKLFF. J is TRBJ1-4 and V is TRBV30; D uncertain. Germline V gene data show CDR1 as GTSNPN and CDR2 as SVGIG (reference sequence). This CDR3 has 13 residues. The ends were cut back, 1 base at V and 2 bases at J, with 5 bases in the middle.

J is TRBJ2-1 and V is TRBV5-4; a weak D match, TRBD2 (6 bases). The V end lost 4 bases, the J end lost 0 bases, and 11 bases lay between the germline ends. Germline V gene lookup returns CDR1 SGHNT and CDR2 YYREEE (reference sequence). The CDR3 extends over 15 amino acids. The DNA for the CDR3 is TGTGCCAGCAGCCCCGGGAGTAACTCCTACAATGAGCAGTTCTTC. Protein product: CASSPGSNSYNEQFF.

The genes are TRBV4-3 and TRBJ1-2; TRBD1 agrees at 9 bases. CDR1 and CDR2 (germline): LGHNA, YSLEER. V shed 3 bases and J 6 bases; nucleotides not matched to a gene: 14. This CDR3 is 17 amino acids long. The CDR3 protein is CASSQPGTGKRMDGYTF. The CDR3 DNA reads as TGCGCCAGCAGCCAGCCCGGGACAGGGAAAAGGATGGATGGCTACACCTTC.

This clone occurred a few times. The rearrangement joins TRBV4-2 to TRBJ1-3; D is perhaps TRBD1 (6 bases). The CDR3 covers 14 residues. Germline V gives CDR1 LGHNA, CDR2 YNFKEQ. Trimming cost V 3 bases and J 5 bases, with 11 bases left between them. The CDR3 loop is CASSHPQGRNTIYF. DNA for the CDR3: TGTGCCAGCAGCCACCCACAGGGTCGAAACACCATATATTTT.

This rearrangement joins TRBV11-3 to TRBJ2-1; 9 nucleotides line up with TRBD2. Germline loops: CDR1 SGHNT, CDR2 YENEEA. The CDR3 contains 16 residues. V was clipped by 5 bases and J by 6 bases; unmatched bases: 11. CDR3 protein: CASSQGSGSYFNEQFF. As DNA, the CDR3 is TGTGCCAGCAGCCAGGGTAGCGGGAGTTACTTCAATGAGCAGTTCTTC.

This rearrangement joins TRBV5-4 to TRBJ2-5; 12 nucleotides match TRBD2. The V and J ends lost 4 bases and 9 bases, in that order; junction bases with no gene match: 10. CDR1 SGHNT and CDR2 YYREEE come from the germline V gene (reference sequence). The CDR3 loop spans 15 amino acids. For the CDR3, the DNA is TGTGCCAGCAGCCAGACTAGCGGGAGTGTCTTGGCCCAGTACTTC. Translation gives CASSQTSGSVLAQYF.

This clone was seen more than once but under ten times. The gene calls are TRBV18 and TRBJ1-3; weak D call: TRBD1 (5 bases). Trimming cost V 1 base and J 7 bases, with 5 bases left between them. Per germline, CDR1 KGHSH and CDR2 LQKENI. The CDR3 has 12 amino acids. Here the CDR3 DNA reads TGTGCCAGCTCACCACAGGGGAACACCATATATTTT. Protein product: CASSPQGNTIYF.

This clone was counted only a few times. The chain recombines TRBV18 with TRBJ1-5; TRBD1 is a possible D gene (6 bases). The germline V gene encodes CDR1 KGHSH and CDR2 LQKENI. The V end was cut by 3 bases, the J end by 4 bases, with 7 bases between. CDR3 length equals 13 residues. DNA of the CDR3: TGTGCCAGCTCACCCGACAGGAATCAGCCCCAGCATTTT. The encoded protein is CASSPDRNQPQHF.

The CDR3 DNA reads as TGCGCCAGCAGCCGAGGACAGGGAGTTAGGAATGAGCAGTTCTTC. Protein sequence: CASSRGQGVRNEQFF. The chain has TRBV5-1 and TRBJ2-1; TRBD1 matches at 8 bases. Losses at the gene ends were 4 bases for V and 7 bases for J; bases not matched to a gene: 10. Germline V gene data show CDR1 as SGHRS and CDR2 as YFSETQ. The CDR3 has 15 residues.

The chain combines TRBV6-5 with TRBJ1-6, with D uncertain. From germline, CDR1 is MNHEY and CDR2 SVGAGI. V was shortened by 2 bases and J by 7 bases, with 15 bases between the two germline ends. There are 16 residues in the CDR3. The CDR3 reads CASSYGRTRVNSPLHF. CDR3 DNA: TGTGCCAGCAGTTACGGTCGGACGAGGGTAAATTCACCCCTCCACTTT.

This clone came up a few times. J is TRBJ2-7 and V is TRBV5-1; D possibly corresponds to TRBD2 (6 bases). Trimming removed 5 bases at V and 6 bases at J, with 18 bases between. This CDR3 has 14 residues. Per the germline V gene, CDR1 is SGHRS and CDR2 is YFSETQ. The chain's CDR3 is CASRDTGLPREQYF. The CDR3, as DNA: TGCGCCAGCAGAGACACGGGACTCCCCCGCGAGCAGTACTTC.

To note about this clone: At one end, the junction sequence differs from germline, possibly due to a read error. CDR3 DNA: TGTGCCAGCAGCCTGACAGGGTCTGCAAACACCATATATTTT. Its protein is CASSLTGSANTIYF. The V and J genes are TRBV7-8 and TRBJ1-3, with 7 bases fitting TRBD1. Germline V gene lookup returns CDR1 SGHVS and CDR2 FQNEAQ. The length of the CDR3 is 14 residues.

Regarding this clone: Germline and junction disagree at one end, which may indicate a read error. The chain combines TRBV4-3 with TRBJ2-6, with D possibly being TRBD1 (5 bases). The CDR3 loop spans 18 amino acids. The V gene's germline CDR1 is LGHNA and CDR2 YSLEER. DNA of the CDR3: TGCGCCAGCAGCCTCCAGGGTCCTAGGGTCTCTGGGGCCAACGGCCTGACTTTC. Its translation: CASSLQGPRVSGANGLTF.

V is TRBV15 and J is TRBJ2-3; 7 positions agree with TRBD2. This CDR3 is 17 amino acids long. The germline CDR1 and CDR2 sequences are LNHNV and YYDKDF (reference sequence). The V gene end was trimmed by 3 bases and the J gene end by 0 bases; junction bases not matched to a gene: 9. The CDR3 nucleotides read TGTGCCACCAGCAGCCAGCGGGGCCCTAATAGCACAGATACGCAGTATTTT. It yields the protein CATSSQRGPNSTDTQYF.

The V call is TRBV6-1, the J call TRBJ2-5; 7 bases agree with TRBD2. The DNA end is more similar to TRBJ2-7, so the J call may be wrong. Germline CDR1 is MNHNS and CDR2 is SASEGT. The CDR3 runs to 10 residues. CDR3 bases: TGTGCCGGGGGGGGATACGAGCAGTACTTC. Its translation is CAGGGYEQYF.

CDR3 in amino acids: CASAGVPRGDEQFF. Here the CDR3 DNA reads TGTGCTAGTGCGGGGGTCCCGCGCGGGGATGAGCAGTTCTTC. The V gene is TRBV12-5, the J gene TRBJ2-1, with D perhaps TRBD2 (6 bases). Trimming removed 7 bases at V and 8 bases at J, with 18 bases between. The germline V gene encodes CDR1 LGHNT and CDR2 FRNRAP. This CDR3 comprises 14 residues.

This clone was seen a handful of times. The chain uses TRBV10-1 and TRBJ2-3; the D is unclear. Trimming pared 4 bases from V and 3 bases from J, leaving 5 bases between. From germline, CDR1 is WNHNN and CDR2 SYGVQD (reference sequence). This CDR3 has 12 residues. CDR3: CASSGQTDTQYF. The CDR3 nucleotides read TGCGCCAGCAGTGGGCAAACAGATACGCAGTATTTT.

The chain recombines TRBV27 with TRBJ2-2, with 12 bases aligning to TRBD2. Germline-derived CDR1 and CDR2 are MNHEY and SMNVEV (reference sequence). J gave up 1 base and V 5 bases, and 5 bases lay outside the gene matches. The CDR3 is made up of 17 amino acids. The CDR3 sequence: CASSPLAGGRNTGELFF. The CDR3 DNA reads as TGTGCCAGCAGTCCCCTAGCGGGGGGGCGGAACACCGGGGAGCTGTTTTTT.

The rearrangement links TRBV5-4 to TRBJ2-7; 7 nucleotides agree with TRBD1. The V gene end was trimmed by 2 bases and the J gene end by 1 base; junction bases not matched to a gene: 3. Germline assignment: CDR1 SGHNT and CDR2 YYREEE (reference sequence). The CDR3 totals 14 residues. The CDR3 loop is CASSLRDSSYEQYF. The CDR3 DNA reads as TGTGCCAGCAGCTTACGGGACAGTTCCTACGAGCAGTACTTC.

This clone occurred once. One end of the junction fails to match germline, which may point to a read error. This sequence joins TRBV7-9 and TRBJ2-7; 8 nucleotides agree with TRBD1. Germline V lookup: CDR1 SEHNR, CDR2 FQNEAQ (reference sequence). This CDR3 is built from 14 residues. CDR3 in amino acids: CSSSLGQAAYEQYF. For the CDR3, the DNA is TGTTCCAGCAGTTTGGGACAGGCGGCCTACGAGCAGTACTTC.

The rearrangement links TRBV19 to TRBJ2-3; 10 bases fit TRBD2. Germline assignment: CDR1 LNHDA and CDR2 SQIVND (reference sequence). Trimming cost V 4 bases and J 8 bases; bases outside gene matches: 9. The CDR3 runs 15 residues. CDR3 nucleotide sequence: TGTGCCAGTAGTAGGATAGCGGGAGGTGAAAGTACGCAGTATTTT. It codes for CASSRIAGGESTQYF. The entire variable domain, with the rest obtained from reference TRBV19 and TRBJ2-3, is as follows: DGGITQSPKYLFRKEGQNVTLSCEQNLNHDAMYWYRQDPGQGLRLIYYSQIVNDFQKGDIAEGYSVSREKKESFPLTVTSAQKNPTAFYLCASSRIAGGESTQYFGPGTRLTVL.